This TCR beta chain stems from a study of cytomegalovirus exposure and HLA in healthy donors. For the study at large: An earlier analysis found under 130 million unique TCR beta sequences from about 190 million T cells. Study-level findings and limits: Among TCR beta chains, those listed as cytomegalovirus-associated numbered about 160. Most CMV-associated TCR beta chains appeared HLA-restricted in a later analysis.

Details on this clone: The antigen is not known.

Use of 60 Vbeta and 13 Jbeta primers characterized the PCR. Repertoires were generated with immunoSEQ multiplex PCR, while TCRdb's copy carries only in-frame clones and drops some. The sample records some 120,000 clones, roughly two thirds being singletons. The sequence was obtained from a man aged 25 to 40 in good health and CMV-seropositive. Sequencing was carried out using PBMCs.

This CDR3 is CASSSRPGEETQYF. CDR3 DNA: TGTGCCAGCAGTTCCCGGCCAGGGGAGGAGACCCAGTACTTC. This chain joins TRBV6-5 and TRBJ2-5, with D possibly matching TRBD1 (6 bases). The CDR3 totals 14 residues. CDR1 and CDR2 from the germline V gene are MNHEY and SVGAGI. The V end was cut by 4 bases, the J end by 5 bases, with 14 bases between.